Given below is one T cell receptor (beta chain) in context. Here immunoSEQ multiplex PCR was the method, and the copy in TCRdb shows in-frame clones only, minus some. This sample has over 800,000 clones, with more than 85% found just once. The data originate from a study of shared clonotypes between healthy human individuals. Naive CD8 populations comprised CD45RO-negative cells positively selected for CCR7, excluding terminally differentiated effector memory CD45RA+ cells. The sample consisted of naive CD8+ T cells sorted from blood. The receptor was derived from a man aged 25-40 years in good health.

CDR3 DNA: TGTGCCATCAGTAGGGGACCGATGAACACTGAAGCTTTCTTT. Translating gives CAISRGPMNTEAFF. The chain employs TRBV10-3 and TRBJ1-1; D possibly corresponds to TRBD1 (5 bases). This CDR3 contains 14 residues. The ends were cut back, 5 bases at V and 0 bases at J, with 10 bases in the middle. From germline, CDR1 is ENHRY and CDR2 SYGVKD.